The 24 T cell receptor beta chains reported below all come from one sample, sequenced in a study of blood T cells in healthy people across ages. Combining a sample-barcoded 5' primer with a J-beta primer mix, a second PCR ran for 7 to 11 cycles. TCRdb ran MiXCR on the 5' RACE reads and lists one entry per CDR3 protein. The table shows around 1.5 million distinct CDR3 sequences, with 42% occurring only once. The sequenced material came from blood. The receptors come from a woman in her late teens or twenties in good health.

This clonotype was counted a few times. The genes are TRBV7-9 and TRBJ1-5; TRBD1 is a possible D gene (5 bases). V was cut by 2 bases and J by 2 bases, with 10 bases left in between. The CDR3 is made up of 15 amino acids. The germline CDR1 and CDR2 sequences are SEHNR and FQNEAQ (reference sequence). CDR3 bases: TGTGCCAGCAGCTTAACCGGGGACGGCAATCAGCCCCAGCATTTT. As protein: CASSLTGDGNQPQHF.

This clonotype was observed a handful of times. The V gene is TRBV7-2, the J gene TRBJ1-4, with TRBD1 identical over 7 bases. The V segment lost 4 bases and the J segment 7 bases; nucleotides outside the gene matches: 6. This CDR3 is built from 14 residues. Germline CDR1 and CDR2: SGHTA and FQGNSA. CDR3 amino acids: CASSSQGKGEKLFF. The CDR3 DNA is TGTGCCAGCAGCTCACAGGGGAAAGGTGAAAAACTGTTTTTT.

The J gene is TRBJ2-4, the V gene TRBV20-1; 12 positions agree with TRBD2. The end of the DNA is better explained by TRBJ2-7, so the J call may be wrong. This CDR3 has 14 residues. Per the germline V gene, CDR1 is DFQATT and CDR2 is SNEGSKA (reference sequence). CDR3: CSARTSGSSPEQYF. CDR3 DNA: TGCAGTGCTAGGACTAGCGGGAGCTCTCCCGAGCAGTACTTC.

The chain recombines TRBV4-1 with TRBJ1-4, with D hard to call. This CDR3 comprises 15 residues. Germline-derived CDR1 and CDR2 are MGHRA and YSYEKL. V dropped 1 base and J dropped 7 bases, with 13 bases sitting between them. CDR3 in amino acids: CASSQVSQPSEKLFF. CDR3 coding DNA: TGCGCCAGCAGCCAAGTCAGTCAGCCTAGTGAAAAACTGTTTTTT.

In its sample, this clonotype was seen a few times. This rearrangement joins TRBV20-1 to TRBJ1-4; no definite D call. V lost 3 bases and J 0 bases, leaving 11 bases between the germline ends. Germline V CDR1 and CDR2: DFQATT, SNEGSKA (reference sequence). The CDR3 spans 15 residues. This CDR3 is CSASHAGATNEKLFF. CDR3 DNA: TGCAGTGCTAGCCATGCGGGTGCAACTAATGAAAAACTGTTTTTT.

J is TRBJ2-3 and V is TRBV3-1, with TRBD2 as a possible D gene (5 bases). This CDR3 has 14 amino acids. Germline-derived CDR1 and CDR2 are LGHDT and YNNKEL (reference sequence). With 4 bases removed from V and 2 bases from J, the gap between germline ends came to 10 bases. In DNA, the CDR3 is TGTGCCAGCAGCCGTGAGGGATTCACAGATACGCAGTATTTT. As protein: CASSREGFTDTQYF.

This clonotype was seen more than once but under ten times. This rearrangement joins TRBV7-2 to TRBJ2-7; no reliable D call. This CDR3 has 16 amino acids. The V gene's germline CDR1 is SGHTA and CDR2 FQGNSA. V lost 3 bases to trimming and J lost 0 bases, with 15 bases between them. The CDR3 bases are TGTGCCAGCAGCTTCAAAGCCCACAGTCCCTCCTACGAGCAGTACTTC. Protein sequence: CASSFKAHSPSYEQYF.

The chain links TRBV7-3 to TRBJ1-2, with 8 bases aligning to TRBD1. This CDR3 is 14 amino acids long. From germline, CDR1 is SGHTA and CDR2 FQGTGA. Losses at the gene ends were 5 bases for V and 6 bases for J; bases not matched to a gene: 8. The CDR3 loop reads CASSPRGRNDGYTF. CDR3 DNA: TGTGCCAGCAGCCCCAGGGGGCGCAACGATGGCTACACCTTC. The entire variable domain, with the rest obtained from reference TRBV7-3 and TRBJ1-2, is as follows: GAGVSQTPSNKVTEKGKYVELRCDPISGHTALYWYRQSLGQGPEFLIYFQGTGAADDSGLPNDRFFAVRPEGSVSTLKIQRTERGDSAVYLCASSPRGRNDGYTFGSGTRLTVV.

V usage is TRBV3-1 and J usage is TRBJ1-2; unclear D gene. Germline CDR1 LGHDT, CDR2 YNNKEL (reference sequence). Trimming shortened V by 0 bases and J by 4 bases, and 9 bases separated the two germline ends. The CDR3 consists of 14 residues. The CDR3 DNA sequence: TGTGCCAGCAGCCAAGAGGGCTACGGCTATGGCTACACCTTC. This encodes CASSQEGYGYGYTF.

The chain recombines TRBV20-1 with TRBJ2-2; 8 bases fit TRBD1. CDR3 length: 21 amino acids. V trimming: 0 bases; J trimming: 4 bases; junction bases outside the gene matches: 22. Per germline, CDR1 DFQATT and CDR2 SNEGSKA (reference sequence). Written as DNA, the CDR3 is TGCAGTGCTAGAGATTGGGGTGAAATTCAGGGGGCGCGGTCGGGCACCGGGGAGCTGTTTTTT. This sequence encodes CSARDWGEIQGARSGTGELFF.

V usage is TRBV20-1 and J usage is TRBJ1-2, with 7 bases matching TRBD1. With 6 bases clipped from V and 5 bases from J, the junction kept 9 bases outside the gene matches. Germline CDR1 DFQATT, CDR2 SNEGSKA (reference sequence). The CDR3 contains 13 residues. The CDR3 spells CSASQGFEYGYTF. CDR3 bases: TGCAGTGCGTCACAGGGGTTCGAATATGGCTACACCTTC.

The rearrangement joins TRBV18 to TRBJ1-2, with no clear D. The CDR3 runs to 13 residues. V was shortened by 0 bases and J by 6 bases, with 8 bases between the two germline ends. Germline lookup yields CDR1 KGHSH and CDR2 LQKENI. The CDR3 protein is CASSPPNRHGYTF. CDR3 bases: TGTGCCAGCTCACCACCTAACCGACATGGCTACACCTTC.

A few counts support this clonotype. V is TRBV20-1 and J is TRBJ2-7; tentatively, D is TRBD1 (6 bases). V lost 0 bases and J 0 bases, leaving 15 bases between the germline ends. The CDR3 runs to 16 residues. Per germline, CDR1 DFQATT and CDR2 SNEGSKA (reference sequence). The DNA of the CDR3 is TGCAGTGCTAGAGATCCGACAGGAGCCAACTCCTACGAGCAGTACTTC. Translation gives CSARDPTGANSYEQYF.

The table lists this clonotype with a few counts. The chain couples TRBV6-5 to TRBJ2-5, with D perhaps matching TRBD2 (6 bases). CDR3 length equals 16 residues. Germline-derived CDR1 and CDR2 are MNHEY and SVGAGI. V lost 6 bases and J 5 bases, leaving 22 bases between the germline ends. CDR3 nucleotides: TGTGCCAGCAGCCAAGTAGCGGCGGTGCAGGTGGAGACCCAGTACTTC. Translation: CASSQVAAVQVETQYF.

This clonotype was observed a few times. The genes are TRBV29-1 and TRBJ2-1; D gene ambiguous. Germline V lookup: CDR1 SQVTM, CDR2 ANQGSEA. CDR3 length: 12 amino acids. The V and J ends lost 2 bases and 6 bases respectively, with 8 bases between them. The CDR3 DNA reads as TGCAGCGTTGAATCCCACAGCAATGAGCAGTTCTTC. Its protein product is CSVESHSNEQFF.

This clonotype turned up a few times. The chain recombines TRBV20-1 with TRBJ2-5; TRBD2 matches at 9 bases. Trimming at V came to 7 bases and at J to 2 bases, leaving 11 bases not matched to a gene. The CDR3 has 15 residues. Germline CDR1 is DFQATT and CDR2 is SNEGSKA (reference sequence). Here the CDR3 DNA reads TGCAGTGTGCGGCTAGCGGGACGGAAGCAAGAGACCCAGTACTTC. It yields the protein CSVRLAGRKQETQYF.

The V and J genes are TRBV20-1 and TRBJ2-3, with TRBD2 matching 9 bases. V lost 0 bases, J lost 4 bases, and 8 bases stayed unmatched. Germline CDR1 and CDR2: DFQATT and SNEGSKA (reference sequence). CDR3 length: 16 amino acids. Here the CDR3 DNA reads TGCAGTGCTAGAGATTTGGCTAGCGGGGACTCAGATACGCAGTATTTT. It translates to CSARDLASGDSDTQYF.

The chain has TRBV4-1 and TRBJ2-4; D is unresolved. The end of the DNA fits TRBJ2-7 better, so the J call may be wrong. The CDR3 runs 14 residues. Germline V lookup: CDR1 MGHRA, CDR2 YSYEKL. CDR3 sequence: CASSQGFADYEQYF. In DNA form, the CDR3 reads TGCGCCAGCAGCCAAGGGTTTGCGGATTACGAGCAGTACTTC.

V and J are TRBV6-5 and TRBJ2-4, with a tentative D call TRBD1 (5 bases). Near its end, the DNA agrees better with TRBJ2-7, so the J call may be wrong. The germline V gene has CDR1 MNHEY and CDR2 SVGAGI. The CDR3 extends over 15 amino acids. Written as DNA, the CDR3 is TGTGCCAGCACGAGCGCGACAGCTCCTTCCTACGAGCAGTACTTC. Protein: CASTSATAPSYEQYF.

V usage is TRBV27 and J usage is TRBJ2-1; weak D call: TRBD2 (6 bases). The germline V gene has CDR1 MNHEY and CDR2 SMNVEV (reference sequence). Deletions cut 5 bases from V and 12 bases from J, with 17 bases between. There are 13 residues in the CDR3. The CDR3 sequence is CASSPSRAGPQFF. The CDR3 coding sequence is TGTGCCAGCAGTCCCTCACGTGCGGGGCCGCAGTTCTTC.

This clonotype was observed a few times. One base away lies a much larger clone, so this may be a sequencing read error. The V call is TRBV5-1, the J call TRBJ1-4, with D hard to call. Germline CDR1 is SGHRS and CDR2 is YFSETQ. The CDR3 runs to 14 residues. The CDR3 DNA sequence: TGCGCCAGCAGCTTGGGATCAACTAATGGAAAACTGTTTTTT. It yields the protein CASSLGSTNGKLFF.

The rearrangement uses TRBV5-1 and TRBJ2-1; D is ambiguous. Deletions cut 4 bases from V and 10 bases from J, with 15 bases between. The CDR3 consists of 13 residues. Germline V lookup: CDR1 SGHRS, CDR2 YFSETQ. The CDR3 nucleotides are TGCGCCAGCAGCGCAGTACGTAGTGCGGAGCAGTTCTTC. It encodes CASSAVRSAEQFF.

This chain joins TRBV7-9 and TRBJ1-5; a weak D match, TRBD1 (6 bases). The CDR3 sequence is 15 residues long. The ends were cut back, 1 base at V and 9 bases at J, with 16 bases in the middle. Germline values: CDR1 SEHNR, CDR2 FQNEAQ (reference sequence). The CDR3 DNA is TGTGCCAGCAGCTTAGGGACACAGGGCCTGGGGCCCCAGCATTTT. Protein sequence: CASSLGTQGLGPQHF.

This clonotype was seen a handful of times. The chain recombines TRBV12-3 or TRBV12-4 with TRBJ1-6; 8 bases map to TRBD1. There are 15 residues in the CDR3. The junction had 9 bases not matched to a gene; V was cut back by 5 bases and J by 9 bases. CDR3 coding DNA: TGTGCCAGCAGTCCCCCGGCGCAGGGGGCTTCACCCCTCCACTTT. This sequence encodes CASSPPAQGASPLHF.